This T cell receptor beta chain was captured by sequencing in a study of OX40 agonist ivuxolimab in advanced cancers. About the research overall: Patients received ivuxolimab, an agonistic anti-OX40 (CD134) antibody. Melanoma, hepatocellular carcinoma, head and neck or renal cell cancer occurred in dose-escalation patients.

TCRdb's copy holds only in-frame clones and misses some; the assay was immunoSEQ multiplex PCR. The sample has 60,000 to 75,000 clones, 80% seen once. The CDR3 loop spans 12 amino acids. V lost 0 bases, J lost 8 bases, and 7 bases lay in between. Germline V gene sequence: CDR1 GTSNPN, CDR2 SVGIG (reference sequence). The sequences come from CD4+ or CD8+ T cells sorted from blood, collected in a trial of the OX40 agonist ivuxolimab. The V gene is TRBV30, the J gene TRBJ1-4; D gene ambiguous. This TCR derives from an adult with an advanced solid tumor such as melanoma, head and neck, liver or kidney cancer. The CDR3 bases are TGTGCCTGGAGTGTTGGGGAGGAAAAACTGTTTTTT. Its protein is CAWSVGEEKLFF.